The sequence of this T cell receptor beta chain was determined in a study of blood T cell repertoires in COVID-19. Study-level background: Acute and convalescent COVID-19 samples came from the United States, Italy and Spain. The cDNA or gDNA used as material had been derived from T cells, B-cell-depleted T cells, or PBMCs.

The table came from immunoSEQ multiplex PCR; TCRdb's copy has only in-frame clones and leaves some out. Of 100,000 or so clones listed, roughly 79% are singletons. Germline V lookup: CDR1 SNHLY, CDR2 FYNNEI. The CDR3 spans 13 residues. J was trimmed by 6 bases and V by 6 bases; bases with no gene match: 4. The TCR originated in a human donor in a cohort sampled during active COVID-19. The chain has TRBV2 and TRBJ1-5; 8 nucleotides align to TRBD1. Sequencing input: peripheral blood. The CDR3 here is CASRDREGQPQHF. The CDR3 bases are TGTGCCAGCAGGGACAGGGAAGGTCAGCCCCAGCATTTT.